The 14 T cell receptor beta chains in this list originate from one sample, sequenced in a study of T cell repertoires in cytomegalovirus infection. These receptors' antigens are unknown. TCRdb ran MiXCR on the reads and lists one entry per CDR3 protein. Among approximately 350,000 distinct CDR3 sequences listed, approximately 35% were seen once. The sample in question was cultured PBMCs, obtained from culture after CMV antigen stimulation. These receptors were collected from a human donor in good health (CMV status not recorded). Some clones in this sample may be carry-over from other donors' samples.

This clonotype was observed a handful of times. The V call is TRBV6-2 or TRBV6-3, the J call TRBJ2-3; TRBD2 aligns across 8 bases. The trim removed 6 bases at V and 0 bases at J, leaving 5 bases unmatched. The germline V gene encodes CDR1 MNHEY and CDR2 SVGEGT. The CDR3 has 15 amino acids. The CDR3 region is CASSPASGSTDTQYF. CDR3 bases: TGTGCCAGCAGCCCGGCTAGCGGGAGCACAGATACGCAGTATTTT.

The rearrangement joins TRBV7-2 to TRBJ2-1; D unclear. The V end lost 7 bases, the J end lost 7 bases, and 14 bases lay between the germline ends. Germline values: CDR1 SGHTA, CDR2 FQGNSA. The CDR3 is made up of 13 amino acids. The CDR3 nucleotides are TGTGCCAGCACCGCAGTAGACTCAAATGAGCAGTTCTTC. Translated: CASTAVDSNEQFF.

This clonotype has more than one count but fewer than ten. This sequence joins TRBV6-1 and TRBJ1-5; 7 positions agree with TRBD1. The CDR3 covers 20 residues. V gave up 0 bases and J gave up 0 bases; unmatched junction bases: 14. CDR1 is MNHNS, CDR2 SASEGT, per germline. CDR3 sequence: CASSEAGTVPFGYSNQPQHF. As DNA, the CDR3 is TGTGCCAGCAGTGAAGCGGGGACAGTACCCTTTGGATATAGCAATCAGCCCCAGCATTTT.

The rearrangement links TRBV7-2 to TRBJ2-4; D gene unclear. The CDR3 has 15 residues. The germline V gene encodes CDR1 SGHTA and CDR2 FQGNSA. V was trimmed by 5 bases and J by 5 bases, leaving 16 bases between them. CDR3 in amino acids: CASSQRVSVQNIQYF. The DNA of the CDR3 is TGTGCCAGCAGCCAAAGAGTGAGCGTCCAAAACATTCAGTACTTC. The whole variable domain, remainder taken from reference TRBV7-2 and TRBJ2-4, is GAGVSQSPSNKVTEKGKDVELRCDPISGHTALYWYRQSLGQGLEFLIYFQGNSAPDKSGLPSDRFSAERTGGSVSTLTIQRTQQEDSAVYLCASSQRVSVQNIQYFGAGTRLSVL.

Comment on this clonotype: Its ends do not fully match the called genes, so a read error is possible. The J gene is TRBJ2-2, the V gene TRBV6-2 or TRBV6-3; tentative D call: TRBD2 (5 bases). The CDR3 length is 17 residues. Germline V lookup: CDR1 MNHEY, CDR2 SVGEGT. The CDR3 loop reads CASSHSGVGANTGELFF. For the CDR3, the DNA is TGTGCCAGCAGTCACTCCGGGGTAGGAGCGAACACCGGGGAGCTGTTTTTT.

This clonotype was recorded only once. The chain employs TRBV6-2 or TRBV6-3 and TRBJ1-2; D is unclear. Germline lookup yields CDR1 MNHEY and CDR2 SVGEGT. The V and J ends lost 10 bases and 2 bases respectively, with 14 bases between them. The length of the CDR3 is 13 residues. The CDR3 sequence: CATRTVVNYGYTF. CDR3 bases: TGTGCCACCCGGACGGTGGTGAACTATGGCTACACCTTC.

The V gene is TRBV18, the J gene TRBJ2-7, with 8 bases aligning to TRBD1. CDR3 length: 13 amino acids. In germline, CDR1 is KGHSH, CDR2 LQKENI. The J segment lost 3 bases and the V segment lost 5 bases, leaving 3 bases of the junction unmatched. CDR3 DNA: TGTGCCAGCTCAAGCGGACAGGGCTACGAGCAGTACGTC. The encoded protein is CASSSGQGYEQYV.

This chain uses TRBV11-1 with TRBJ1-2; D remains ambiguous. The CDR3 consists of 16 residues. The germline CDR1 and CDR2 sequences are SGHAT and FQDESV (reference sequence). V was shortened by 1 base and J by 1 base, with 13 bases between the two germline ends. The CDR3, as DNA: TGTGCCAGCAGCTTAGACGGTCCCGGCGGTAACTATGGCTACACCTTC. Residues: CASSLDGPGGNYGYTF.

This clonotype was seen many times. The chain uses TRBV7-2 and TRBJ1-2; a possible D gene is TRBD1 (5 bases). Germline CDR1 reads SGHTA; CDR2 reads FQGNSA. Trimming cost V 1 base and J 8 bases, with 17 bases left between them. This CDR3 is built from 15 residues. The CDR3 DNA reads TGTGCCAGCAGCTTAGTAATGTCCGGGGCGAGAGGCTACACCTTC. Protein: CASSLVMSGARGYTF.

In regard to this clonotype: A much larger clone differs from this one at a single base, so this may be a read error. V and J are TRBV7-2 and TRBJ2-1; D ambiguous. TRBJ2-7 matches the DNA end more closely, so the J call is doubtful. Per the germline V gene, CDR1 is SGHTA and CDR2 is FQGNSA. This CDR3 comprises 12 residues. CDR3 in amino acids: CASSLKWAEQYF. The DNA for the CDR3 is TGTGCCAGCAGCTTAAAGTGGGCTGAGCAGTACTTC.

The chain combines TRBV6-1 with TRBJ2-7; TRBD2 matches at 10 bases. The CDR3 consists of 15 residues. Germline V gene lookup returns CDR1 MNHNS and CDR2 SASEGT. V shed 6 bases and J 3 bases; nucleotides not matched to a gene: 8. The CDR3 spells CASRTTSGELYEQYF. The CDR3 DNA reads TGTGCCAGCAGAACTACTAGCGGGGAACTCTACGAGCAGTACTTC.

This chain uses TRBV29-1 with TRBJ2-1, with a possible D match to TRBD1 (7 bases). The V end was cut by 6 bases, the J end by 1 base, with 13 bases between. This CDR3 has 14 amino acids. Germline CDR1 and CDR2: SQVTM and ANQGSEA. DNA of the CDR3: TGCAGCGTCGCGCGGGACAGTTCCTACAATGAGCAGTTCTTC. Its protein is CSVARDSSYNEQFF.

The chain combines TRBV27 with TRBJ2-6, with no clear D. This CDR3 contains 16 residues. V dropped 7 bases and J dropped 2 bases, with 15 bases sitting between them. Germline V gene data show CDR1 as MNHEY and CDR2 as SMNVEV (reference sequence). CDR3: CASKVAERTGANVLTF. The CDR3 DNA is TGTGCCAGCAAGGTGGCGGAACGAACTGGGGCCAACGTCCTGACTTTC.

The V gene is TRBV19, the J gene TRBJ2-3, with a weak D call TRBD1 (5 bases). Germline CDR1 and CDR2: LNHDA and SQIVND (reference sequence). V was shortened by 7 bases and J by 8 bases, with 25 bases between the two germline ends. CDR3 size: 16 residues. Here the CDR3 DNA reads TGTGCCAGTACCCACGCCCGACAGAACGGCTTGGGTACGCAGTATTTT. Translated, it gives CASTHARQNGLGTQYF.